The 21 T cell receptor beta chains reported below all come from one sample, sequenced in a study of T cells in localized non-small cell lung cancer (dated by TCRdb to about 2020). The library was generated by the immunoSEQ multiplex PCR assay. The table was pulled from immuneACCESS by TCRdb, which kept in-frame rearrangements only. Such tables lose some clones; where checked, under half of the loss comes from unresolved V genes, and the rest has no known cause. In all, the sample holds approximately 52,000 clones, and 80% to 90% of those were seen once. About a sixth of the sample rests with the top ten. The source material was peripheral blood, sampled before any cancer treatment. Receptors were obtained from a male donor at least 60 years old with stage III squamous cell lung carcinoma.

This chain joins TRBV11-2 and TRBJ1-6, with unresolved D. This CDR3 contains 15 residues. V was shortened by 1 base and J by 0 bases, with 4 bases between the two germline ends. Germline V CDR1 and CDR2: SGHAT, FQNNGV. The CDR3 loop reads CASSLGGSYNSPLHF. The CDR3 region has the DNA TGTGCCAGCAGCTTAGGGGGCTCCTATAATTCACCCCTCCACTTT.

This chain joins TRBV7-9 and TRBJ1-1; 7 nucleotides match TRBD1. The V segment lost 5 bases and the J segment 2 bases; nucleotides outside the gene matches: 8. CDR1 is SEHNR, CDR2 FQNEAQ, per germline (reference sequence). The CDR3 is made up of 15 amino acids. CDR3 in amino acids: CASSRVTGENTEAFF. CDR3 nucleotides: TGTGCCAGCAGCCGAGTTACAGGGGAAAACACTGAAGCTTTCTTT.

The chain recombines TRBV11-3 with TRBJ2-1; a possible D gene is TRBD1 (5 bases). Trimming took 3 bases from V and 1 from J, leaving 10 bases between them. Germline CDR1 reads SGHNT; CDR2 reads YENEEA. This CDR3 is built from 15 residues. Written as DNA, the CDR3 is TGTGCCAGCAGCTTCGACAGTGGGTCCTACAATGAGCAGTTCTTC. Translation: CASSFDSGSYNEQFF. The full variable domain, in which reference TRBV11-3 and TRBJ2-1 provide the parts outside the CDR3, is EAGVVQSPRYKIIEKKQPVAFWCNPISGHNTLYWYLQNLGQGPELLIRYENEEAVDDSQLPKDRFSAERLKGVDSTLKIQPAELGDSAVYLCASSFDSGSYNEQFFGPGTRLTVL.

The gene calls are TRBV6-5 and TRBJ1-2, with D perhaps matching TRBD1 (5 bases). CDR1 is MNHEY and CDR2 is SVGAGI in the germline V gene. The CDR3 loop spans 12 amino acids. The V end was cut by 11 bases, the J end by 2 bases, with 12 bases between. The CDR3 nucleotides read TGTGCCTCTTCAGGGCGGAACTATGGCTACACCTTC. Its translation is CASSGRNYGYTF.

This chain uses TRBV9 with TRBJ2-1, with 7 bases matching TRBD2. The CDR3 runs to 20 residues. J lost 3 bases, V lost 0 bases, and 18 bases had no gene match. Germline CDR1 and CDR2: SGDLS and YYNGEE. As DNA, the CDR3 is TGTGCCAGCAGCGTAGGGGGAGCTAGCGGCGCCGGAGCCTTCTACAATGAGCAGTTCTTC. It specifies CASSVGGASGAGAFYNEQFF.

The chain couples TRBV5-8 to TRBJ1-1; TRBD1 aligns across 10 bases. Per germline, CDR1 SGHTS and CDR2 YDEGEE. The CDR3 covers 14 residues. The ends lost 5 bases at V and 4 bases at J; junction bases unmatched: 5. In nucleotides, the CDR3 is TGTGCCAGCAGTAAGGGACAGGGGACCACTGAAGCTTTCTTT. Its protein product is CASSKGQGTTEAFF.

The chain carries TRBV5-1 and TRBJ2-4; 7 nucleotides match TRBD1. Trimming took 3 bases from V and 5 from J; bases not matched to a gene: 8. The CDR3 runs to 15 residues. Per the germline V gene, CDR1 is SGHRS and CDR2 is YFSETQ. The CDR3 bases are TGCGCCAGCAGCTCTCAGACAGGGTTCGAAAACATTCAGTACTTC. Protein: CASSSQTGFENIQYF. The full variable domain, completed using reference TRBV5-1 and TRBJ2-4, is KAGVTQTPRYLIKTRGQQVTLSCSPISGHRSVSWYQQTPGQGLQFLFEYFSETQRNKGNFPGRFSGRQFSNSRSEMNVSTLELGDSALYLCASSSQTGFENIQYFGAGTRLSVL.

This chain links TRBV12-5 with TRBJ1-4, with TRBD1 identical over 8 bases. The trim removed 0 bases at V and 0 bases at J, leaving 6 bases unmatched. Germline lookup yields CDR1 LGHNT and CDR2 FRNRAP. The CDR3 runs 18 residues. This CDR3 is CASGLVHGTGATNEKLFF. CDR3 coding DNA: TGTGCTAGTGGTTTGGTACACGGGACAGGAGCAACTAATGAAAAACTGTTTTTT.

In this sample, this clone turned up once. The chain joins TRBV5-4 to TRBJ2-5, with D possibly being TRBD1 (5 bases). V shed 2 bases and J shed 5 bases, with 13 bases lying between them. The germline CDR1 and CDR2 sequences are SGHNT and YYREEE (reference sequence). CDR3 length: 14 residues. CDR3 amino acids: CASSFPVPGETQYF. DNA of the CDR3: TGTGCCAGCAGCTTCCCCGTACCAGGGGAGACCCAGTACTTC.

This clone was detected a few times. The rearrangement uses TRBV7-3 and TRBJ1-1, with D uncertain. The CDR3 is made up of 15 amino acids. Germline V lookup: CDR1 SGHTA, CDR2 FQGTGA. Trimming took off 5 bases at V and 0 bases at J, with 13 bases between the two ends. The CDR3 sequence: CASSQGPHMNTEAFF. In DNA form, the CDR3 reads TGTGCCAGCAGCCAAGGGCCACACATGAACACTGAAGCTTTCTTT. The complete variable domain, with remaining parts taken from reference TRBV7-3 and TRBJ1-1, reads GAGVSQTPSNKVTEKGKYVELRCDPISGHTALYWYRQSLGQGPEFLIYFQGTGAADDSGLPNDRFFAVRPEGSVSTLKIQRTERGDSAVYLCASSQGPHMNTEAFFGQGTRLTVV.

The CDR3 DNA sequence: TGTGCCAGTAGTTTCAGGGGGCGTCACACCGGGGAGCTGTTTTTT. Its translation is CASSFRGRHTGELFF. The gene calls are TRBV19 and TRBJ2-2, with 8 positions matching TRBD1. Germline CDR1 reads LNHDA; CDR2 reads SQIVND (reference sequence). The CDR3 covers 15 residues. Losses at the gene ends were 5 bases for V and 3 bases for J; bases not matched to a gene: 5.

J is TRBJ2-2 and V is TRBV5-1; 9 nucleotides line up with TRBD2. The V and J ends lost 4 bases and 1 base, in that order; junction bases with no gene match: 2. This CDR3 region has 15 residues. Germline CDR1 and CDR2: SGHRS and YFSETQ. The chain's CDR3 is CASSRLAENTGELFF. The DNA of the CDR3 is TGCGCCAGCAGCCGACTAGCGGAGAACACCGGGGAGCTGTTTTTT.

The chain employs TRBV12-5 and TRBJ1-5; no definite D call. Germline V gene data show CDR1 as LGHNT and CDR2 as FRNRAP. This CDR3 is built from 13 residues. V was trimmed by 4 bases and J by 4 bases, leaving 8 bases between them. CDR3 sequence (DNA): TGTGCTAGTGGTTCGACCTTGAATCAGCCCCAGCATTTT. Translation gives CASGSTLNQPQHF.

V and J are TRBV4-2 and TRBJ2-2; no clear D gene. V shed 0 bases and J shed 6 bases, with 8 bases lying between them. The length of the CDR3 is 14 residues. Looked up from germline, CDR1 is LGHNA and CDR2 is YNFKEQ. This CDR3 is CASSQDRAAGELFF. The CDR3 nucleotides read TGTGCCAGCAGCCAAGATCGGGCAGCCGGGGAGCTGTTTTTT.

The chain uses TRBV18 and TRBJ1-1; D remains unclear. The CDR3 contains 13 residues. The V end was cut by 6 bases, the J end by 13 bases, with 21 bases between. Germline V CDR1 and CDR2: KGHSH, LQKENI. CDR3 DNA: TGTGCCAGCTCTCCTCCAGCGGGCCCACAAGGTTTCTTT. Protein: CASSPPAGPQGFF.

The rearrangement joins TRBV18 to TRBJ1-3, with D unresolved. V lost 0 bases and J lost 0, with 9 bases in between. In germline, CDR1 is KGHSH, CDR2 LQKENI. CDR3 length equals 16 residues. As DNA, the CDR3 is TGTGCCAGCTCACCACCAGGCAGGACCTCTGGAAACACCATATATTTT. It yields the protein CASSPPGRTSGNTIYF.

The chain links TRBV18 to TRBJ2-5; unclear D gene. V was clipped by 1 base and J by 5 bases, with 8 bases between them. The length of the CDR3 is 13 residues. Germline CDR1 reads KGHSH; CDR2 reads LQKENI. The CDR3 sequence: CASSPQDPETQYF. CDR3 in DNA: TGTGCCAGCTCACCACAGGACCCCGAGACCCAGTACTTC.

The chain links TRBV14 to TRBJ2-2; no clear D gene. The ends were cut back, 1 base at V and 10 bases at J, with 10 bases in the middle. From germline, CDR1 is SGHDN and CDR2 FVKESK. This CDR3 contains 13 residues. CDR3 sequence reads: CASSQAKRQELFF. CDR3 sequence (DNA): TGTGCCAGCAGCCAAGCAAAGCGCCAGGAGCTGTTTTTT. Supplemented by reference TRBV14 and TRBJ2-2, the full variable domain reads EAGVTQFPSHSVIEKGQTVTLRCDPISGHDNLYWYRRVMGKEIKFLLHFVKESKQDESGMPNNRFLAERTGGTYSTLKVQPAELEDSGVYFCASSQAKRQELFFGEGSRLTVL.

This rearrangement joins TRBV5-1 to TRBJ1-1, with 10 bases aligning to TRBD1. Trimming removed 2 bases from V and 8 bases from J; junction bases left unmatched: 15. The CDR3 has 17 residues. Germline V gene lookup returns CDR1 SGHRS and CDR2 YFSETQ. The CDR3 DNA reads TGCGCCAGCAGCTTCCACTTTTCCGGGACAGGGGCTTCAGAAGCTTTCTTT. It yields the protein CASSFHFSGTGASEAFF.

The J gene is TRBJ1-1, the V gene TRBV5-6, with D hard to call. Germline V gene sequence: CDR1 SGHDT, CDR2 YYEEEE. The CDR3 sequence is 14 residues long. With 6 bases removed from V and 3 bases from J, the gap between germline ends came to 15 bases. CDR3 protein: CASTSWGVHTEAFF. CDR3 nucleotides: TGTGCCAGCACCTCTTGGGGAGTACACACTGAAGCTTTCTTT.

The chain is built from TRBV10-3 and TRBJ1-2; a possible D gene is TRBD1 (5 bases). Trimming took off 3 bases at V and 8 bases at J, with 13 bases between the two ends. Germline CDR1 reads ENHRY; CDR2 reads SYGVKD. This CDR3 contains 13 residues. CDR3 loop: CAISEDRRNGYTF. CDR3 nucleotides: TGTGCCATCAGTGAAGACAGACGGAACGGCTACACCTTC.